These 32 T cell receptor beta chains came from one sample sequenced in a study of glioma-infiltrating T cells after dendritic cell vaccination. The protocol was immunoSEQ multiplex PCR, while the TCRdb copy is restricted to in-frame clones and leaves out a portion. The sample yields some 87,000 clones, under 90% seen once. The starting material was blood, obtained before dendritic cell vaccination. These receptors were obtained from a human donor with glioblastoma.

As regards this clone: The same CDR3 is also encoded by other DNA sequences in this sample. This chain joins TRBV6-1 and TRBJ1-5; D is unresolved. V gave up 1 base and J gave up 3 bases, with 7 bases separating them. The CDR3 sequence is 14 residues long. Per the germline V gene, CDR1 is MNHNS and CDR2 is SASEGT. CDR3 DNA: TGTGCCAGCAGTGAAGGGCAGAACAATCAGCCCCAGCATTTT. Translated, it gives CASSEGQNNQPQHF.

The genes are TRBV5-1 and TRBJ1-4, with D possibly being TRBD1 (6 bases). Germline V gene sequence: CDR1 SGHRS, CDR2 YFSETQ. Trimming pared 0 bases from V and 6 bases from J, leaving 9 bases between. The CDR3 length is 14 residues. CDR3 protein: CASSLGTADEKLFF. In DNA, the CDR3 is TGCGCCAGCAGCTTGGGGACAGCTGATGAAAAACTGTTTTTT.

The gene calls are TRBV7-9 and TRBJ2-1; 7 bases are shared with TRBD2. There are 16 residues in the CDR3. V lost 2 bases and J lost 2; bases outside the gene matches: 6. The V gene's germline CDR1 is SEHNR and CDR2 FQNEAQ (reference sequence). The CDR3 coding sequence is TGTGCCAGCAGCTTATCGGCGGGAGAGACCTACAATGAGCAGTTCTTC. This encodes CASSLSAGETYNEQFF. Combining the CDR3 with reference TRBV7-9 and TRBJ2-1 gives the whole variable domain DTGVSQNPRHKITKRGQNVTFRCDPISEHNRLYWYRQTLGQGPEFLTYFQNEAQLEKSRLLSDRFSAERPKGSFSTLEIQRTEQGDSAMYLCASSLSAGETYNEQFFGPGTRLTVL.

J is TRBJ2-1 and V is TRBV28; no reliable D call. Germline CDR1 reads MDHEN; CDR2 reads SYDVKM. V lost 3 bases, J lost 8 bases, and 11 bases lay in between. The CDR3 totals 13 residues. CDR3 region: CASSFAALDEQFF. The CDR3 DNA reads TGTGCCAGCAGTTTTGCCGCGCTGGATGAGCAGTTCTTC.

This chain links TRBV2 with TRBJ1-5, with D perhaps TRBD1 (5 bases). This CDR3 has 17 residues. In germline, CDR1 is SNHLY, CDR2 FYNNEI. V was pared by 3 bases and J by 1 base, with 16 bases between. The CDR3 protein is CASSENWERGSNQPQHF. The CDR3 nucleotides read TGTGCCAGCAGTGAGAATTGGGAGCGGGGGAGCAATCAGCCCCAGCATTTT.

The J gene is TRBJ1-2, the V gene TRBV6-1; 9 nucleotides align to TRBD1. Germline assignment: CDR1 MNHNS and CDR2 SASEGT. Unmatched junction bases numbered 8, after V lost 5 bases and J lost 7 bases. CDR3 length: 14 amino acids. In DNA form, the CDR3 reads TGTGCCAGCAGTTTTAGTACAGGGGGCCGTGGCTACACCTTC. Protein: CASSFSTGGRGYTF.

The rearrangement joins TRBV5-1 to TRBJ2-3, with D possibly matching TRBD1 (5 bases). V was clipped by 4 bases and J by 4 bases, with 19 bases between them. This CDR3 spans 16 amino acids. The germline gives CDR1 SGHRS, CDR2 YFSETQ. The CDR3 DNA is TGCGCCAGCAGCCTAACAGGTTCGGGTTTTCCAGATACGCAGTATTTT. This codes for CASSLTGSGFPDTQYF.

The V call is TRBV18, the J call TRBJ2-7; 10 bases fit TRBD2. Germline lookup yields CDR1 KGHSH and CDR2 LQKENI. This CDR3 is built from 15 residues. J was trimmed by 3 bases and V by 3 bases; bases with no gene match: 5. The CDR3 spells CASSPTSGIGYEQYF. In nucleotides, the CDR3 is TGTGCCAGCTCACCCACTAGCGGGATCGGCTACGAGCAGTACTTC. Complete variable domain (other parts from reference TRBV18 and TRBJ2-7): NAGVMQNPRHLVRRRGQEARLRCSPMKGHSHVYWYRQLPEEGLKFMVYLQKENIIDESGMPKERFSAEFPKEGPSILRIQQVVRGDSAAYFCASSPTSGIGYEQYFGPGTRLTVT.

The rearrangement links TRBV4-1 to TRBJ1-2; no reliable D call. The V end lost 1 base, the J end lost 3 bases, and 9 bases lay between the germline ends. The CDR3 loop spans 14 amino acids. Germline V gives CDR1 MGHRA, CDR2 YSYEKL. The CDR3 loop is CASSQVAGDYGYTF. DNA for the CDR3: TGCGCCAGCAGCCAAGTAGCGGGAGACTATGGCTACACCTTC.

The rearrangement uses TRBV7-8 and TRBJ2-2, with 10 nucleotides matching TRBD2. Germline V CDR1 and CDR2: SGHVS, FQNEAQ. This CDR3 spans 15 amino acids. V lost 5 bases, J lost 6 bases, and 6 bases stayed unmatched. CDR3 DNA: TGTGCCAGCAGCGGGACTAGCGCAGCCGCCGGGGAGCTGTTTTTT. Translated, it gives CASSGTSAAAGELFF.

The V and J genes are TRBV30 and TRBJ1-5; D unclear. This CDR3 contains 14 residues. Germline loops: CDR1 GTSNPN, CDR2 SVGIG (reference sequence). V was shortened by 0 bases and J by 3 bases, with 9 bases between the two germline ends. CDR3 residues: CAWSVWRDNQPQHF. In DNA form, the CDR3 reads TGTGCCTGGAGTGTATGGAGAGACAATCAGCCCCAGCATTTT.

Here the CDR3 reads CASSERQGYSNQPQHF. For the CDR3, the DNA is TGTGCCAGCAGTGAAAGACAGGGTTATAGCAATCAGCCCCAGCATTTT. This sequence joins TRBV2 and TRBJ1-5; 7 nucleotides agree with TRBD1. Germline-derived CDR1 and CDR2 are SNHLY and FYNNEI. The CDR3 sequence is 16 residues long. With V trimmed by 2 bases and J by 0 bases, 4 bases remained unmatched.

The rearrangement links TRBV2 to TRBJ1-2, with 10 bases lining up with TRBD1. Germline V lookup: CDR1 SNHLY, CDR2 FYNNEI. The V segment lost 9 bases and the J segment 2 bases; nucleotides outside the gene matches: 6. This CDR3 comprises 14 residues. The chain's CDR3 is CASGQGVRNYGYTF. As DNA, the CDR3 is TGTGCCAGTGGACAGGGGGTTCGGAACTATGGCTACACCTTC.

The chain couples TRBV27 to TRBJ2-7, with 8 bases identical to TRBD1. V trimming: 5 bases; J trimming: 3 bases; junction bases outside the gene matches: 6. This CDR3 region has 14 residues. Looked up from germline, CDR1 is MNHEY and CDR2 is SMNVEV (reference sequence). The CDR3 DNA sequence: TGTGCCAGCAGTCCCGGACAGGGTGACTACGAGCAGTACTTC. Translating it yields CASSPGQGDYEQYF.

This chain links TRBV2 with TRBJ2-2; D unclear. Germline CDR1 SNHLY, CDR2 FYNNEI. The CDR3 is made up of 11 amino acids. Trimming stripped 9 bases from V and 0 bases from J, with 2 bases between. For the CDR3, the DNA is TGTGCCAGTACGAACACCGGGGAGCTGTTTTTT. This sequence encodes CASTNTGELFF.

This clone has only one observation. J is TRBJ2-5 and V is TRBV4-1; 10 bases are shared with TRBD2. CDR1 is MGHRA and CDR2 is YSYEKL in the germline V gene. This CDR3 has 14 amino acids. With V trimmed by 6 bases and J by 4 bases, 5 bases remained unmatched. Here the CDR3 DNA reads TGCGCCAGCAGGTCCCTAGCGGGGGCAGAGACCCAGTACTTC. It is translated as CASRSLAGAETQYF.

This sequence joins TRBV19 and TRBJ1-5, with D perhaps matching TRBD1 (5 bases). The CDR3 is 15 residues long. V was shortened by 4 bases and J by 1 base, with 11 bases between the two germline ends. Germline values: CDR1 LNHDA, CDR2 SQIVND (reference sequence). CDR3 residues: CASSKGGASNQPQHF. In DNA, the CDR3 is TGTGCCAGTAGTAAGGGAGGGGCCAGCAATCAGCCCCAGCATTTT. The complete variable domain, with remaining parts taken from reference TRBV19 and TRBJ1-5, reads DGGITQSPKYLFRKEGQNVTLSCEQNLNHDAMYWYRQDPGQGLRLIYYSQIVNDFQKGDIAEGYSVSREKKESFPLTVTSAQKNPTAFYLCASSKGGASNQPQHFGDGTRLSIL.

This clone was recorded only once. This chain connects TRBV5-1 to TRBJ1-4; D gene unclear. CDR1 is SGHRS, CDR2 YFSETQ, per germline. The V end was cut by 0 bases, the J end by 4 bases, with 10 bases between. The CDR3 totals 15 residues. CDR3 coding DNA: TGCGCCAGCAGCTTGGCCGCGGGTTATAATGAAAAACTGTTTTTT. It is translated as CASSLAAGYNEKLFF.

The chain combines TRBV5-1 with TRBJ2-7; TRBD2 aligns across 8 bases. The CDR3 covers 14 residues. Germline CDR1 and CDR2: SGHRS and YFSETQ. V lost 4 bases and J lost 3; bases outside the gene matches: 6. The DNA for the CDR3 is TGCGCCAGCAGCCCCAGCGGGAGCGGCTACGAGCAGTACTTC. Protein sequence: CASSPSGSGYEQYF.

To note about this clone: The junction and the germline gene differ at one end; a read error may be behind it. As DNA, the CDR3 is TGTGCCAGCAGTGACTCAGGGAGGGGGGTCACTGAAGCTTTCTTT. It translates to CASSDSGRGVTEAFF. The rearrangement uses TRBV6-6 and TRBJ1-1; a possible D gene is TRBD1 (6 bases). CDR3 size: 15 residues. Germline CDR1 reads MNHNY; CDR2 reads SVGAGI (reference sequence).

The chain joins TRBV7-2 to TRBJ2-7; a weak D match, TRBD1 (5 bases). V lost 4 bases to trimming and J lost 6 bases, with 10 bases between them. CDR1 is SGHTA, CDR2 FQGNSA, per germline. The CDR3 spans 12 residues. The CDR3 sequence is CASSWGLIEQYF. The DNA of the CDR3 is TGTGCCAGCAGCTGGGGCCTTATCGAGCAGTACTTC. The entire variable domain, with the rest obtained from reference TRBV7-2 and TRBJ2-7, is as follows: GAGVSQSPSNKVTEKGKDVELRCDPISGHTALYWYRQSLGQGLEFLIYFQGNSAPDKSGLPSDRFSAERTGGSVSTLTIQRTQQEDSAVYLCASSWGLIEQYFGPGTRLTVT.

V and J are TRBV7-2 and TRBJ2-3; 12 nucleotides agree with TRBD2. The CDR3 is 18 amino acids. V lost 0 bases to trimming and J lost 1 base; unmatched junction nucleotides: 5. Germline-derived CDR1 and CDR2 are SGHTA and FQGNSA. CDR3 region: CASSLAGLAGGGTDTQYF. For the CDR3, the DNA is TGTGCCAGCAGCTTAGCGGGGCTAGCGGGGGGGGGCACAGATACGCAGTATTTT.

In its sample, this clone was seen once. The chain has TRBV5-1 and TRBJ2-7, with 7 positions matching TRBD1. The CDR3 spans 16 residues. Germline-derived CDR1 and CDR2 are SGHRS and YFSETQ. V lost 0 bases, J lost 2 bases, and 8 bases stayed unmatched. The CDR3 loop reads CASSLGLAQGAYEQYF. In DNA form, the CDR3 reads TGCGCCAGCAGCTTGGGACTGGCCCAGGGGGCCTACGAGCAGTACTTC.

The chain couples TRBV5-4 to TRBJ2-1; 11 bases are shared with TRBD2. V lost 4 bases and J lost 3; bases outside the gene matches: 3. Germline CDR1 is SGHNT and CDR2 is YYREEE (reference sequence). The CDR3 spans 15 residues. The CDR3 region is CASSPGTSGYNEQFF. The CDR3 DNA is TGTGCCAGCAGCCCCGGGACTAGCGGCTACAATGAGCAGTTCTTC.

This clone occurred once. The conserved closing phenylalanine or tryptophan is absent in this CDR3, likely reflecting a read error. No DNA is shown, since the ends of the CDR3 on it are uncertain; the CDR3 is the one TCRdb lists. The rearrangement uses TRBV6-5 and TRBJ1-1; TRBD1, the D gene given by the table, was not confirmed from the DNA. CDR1 is MNHEY, CDR2 SVGAGI, per germline. The CDR3 has 12 residues if both end residues are counted. The CDR3 spells CASSYGTGPSIL.

This chain connects TRBV11-2 to TRBJ1-5; TRBD1 matches at 9 bases. The V segment lost 1 base and the J segment 4 bases; nucleotides outside the gene matches: 5. CDR3 length: 16 residues. Per germline, CDR1 SGHAT and CDR2 FQNNGV. The CDR3 is CASSLVEGQGNQPQHF. The CDR3 region has the DNA TGTGCCAGCAGCTTAGTCGAGGGACAGGGAAATCAGCCCCAGCATTTT.

CDR3 coding DNA: TGCAGCGTGGATACTTCTCCCTCGGGAAAACTGTTTTTT. It encodes CSVDTSPSGKLFF. The V and J genes are TRBV29-1 and TRBJ1-4; the D is unclear. The V gene's germline CDR1 is SQVTM and CDR2 ANQGSEA. The V and J ends lost 6 bases and 10 bases respectively, with 18 bases between them. This CDR3 contains 13 residues.

V gene TRBV5-1 combines with J gene TRBJ1-2; weak D call: TRBD1 (5 bases). V gave up 6 bases and J gave up 7 bases, with 13 bases separating them. CDR3 length: 12 residues. Looked up from germline, CDR1 is SGHRS and CDR2 is YFSETQ. The CDR3 reads CASNRGEGGYTF. CDR3 sequence (DNA): TGCGCCAGCAATCGAGGGGAGGGTGGCTACACCTTC.

As for this clone: At one boundary the junction diverges from the germline segment, which might be a read error. The chain links TRBV5-4 to TRBJ2-7, with 15 positions matching TRBD2. The CDR3 spans 14 residues. Germline V gene data show CDR1 as SGHNT and CDR2 as YYREEE (reference sequence). The CDR3 region is CASSSGLAGGAPNF. The DNA for the CDR3 is TGTGCCAGCAGCTCTGGACTAGCGGGAGGGGCGCCTAACTTC. The complete variable domain, with remaining parts taken from reference TRBV5-4 and TRBJ2-7, reads ETGVTQSPTHLIKTRGQQVTLRCSSQSGHNTVSWYQQALGQGPQFIFQYYREEENGRGNFPPRFSGLQFPNYSSELNVNALELDDSALYLCASSSGLAGGAPNFGPGTRLTVT.

This clone was found a few times. J is TRBJ1-3 and V is TRBV7-2; no clear D. There are 11 residues in the CDR3. With 8 bases removed from V and 7 bases from J, the gap between germline ends came to 9 bases. Germline CDR1 reads SGHTA; CDR2 reads FQGNSA. The CDR3 here is CASGIWNTIYF. CDR3 coding DNA: TGTGCCAGCGGCATTTGGAACACCATATATTTT.

This clone was counted between two and nine times. The V gene is TRBV14, the J gene TRBJ2-7; 7 bases are shared with TRBD1. The ends lost 1 base at V and 1 base at J; junction bases unmatched: 4. This CDR3 is built from 15 residues. CDR1 is SGHDN and CDR2 is FVKESK in the germline V gene. The CDR3 DNA sequence: TGTGCCAGCAGCCAAGGAACAGGGGAGTCCTACGAGCAGTACTTC. Protein: CASSQGTGESYEQYF. The whole variable domain, filled in from reference TRBV14 and TRBJ2-7, reads EAGVTQFPSHSVIEKGQTVTLRCDPISGHDNLYWYRRVMGKEIKFLLHFVKESKQDESGMPNNRFLAERTGGTYSTLKVQPAELEDSGVYFCASSQGTGESYEQYFGPGTRLTVT.

This clone was detected a few times. This chain joins TRBV4-2 and TRBJ1-3; D is perhaps TRBD1 (5 bases). This CDR3 comprises 15 residues. The ends were cut back, 3 bases at V and 7 bases at J, with 16 bases in the middle. Germline assignment: CDR1 LGHNA and CDR2 YNFKEQ. The CDR3, as DNA: TGTGCCAGCAGCCACCTCACGGGGGAGCGGAACACCATATATTTT. Translated: CASSHLTGERNTIYF.